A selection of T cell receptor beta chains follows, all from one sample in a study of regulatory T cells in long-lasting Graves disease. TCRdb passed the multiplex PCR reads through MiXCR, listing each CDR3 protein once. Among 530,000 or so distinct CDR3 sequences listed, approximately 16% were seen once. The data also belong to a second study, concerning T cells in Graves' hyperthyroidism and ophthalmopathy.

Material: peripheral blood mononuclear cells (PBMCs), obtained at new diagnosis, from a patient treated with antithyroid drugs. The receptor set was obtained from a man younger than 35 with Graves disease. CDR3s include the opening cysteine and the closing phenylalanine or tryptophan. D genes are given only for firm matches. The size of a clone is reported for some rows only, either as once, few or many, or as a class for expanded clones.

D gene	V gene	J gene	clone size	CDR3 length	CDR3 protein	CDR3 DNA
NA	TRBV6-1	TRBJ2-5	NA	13	CASRTSAKETQYF	TGTGCCAGCAGGACTAGTGCGAAAGAGACCCAGTACTTC
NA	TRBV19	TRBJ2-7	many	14	CASSPTGVTYEQYF	TGTGCCAGTAGTCCCACCGGGGTAACCTACGAGCAGTACTTC
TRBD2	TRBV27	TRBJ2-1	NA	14	CASALAGVLFEQFF	TGTGCCAGCGCCCTAGCGGGAGTCTTATTTGAGCAGTTCTTC
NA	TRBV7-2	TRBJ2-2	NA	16	CASSSSPGADTGELFF	TGTGCCAGCAGCTCTTCGCCAGGGGCGGACACCGGGGAGCTGTTTTTT
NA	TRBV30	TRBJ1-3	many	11	CAWSVQRSIYF	TGTGCCTGGAGTGTACAACGGTCAATATATTTT
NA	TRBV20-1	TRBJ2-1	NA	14	CSVRKGSSYNEQFF	TGCAGTGTGAGGAAGGGAAGCTCCTACAATGAGCAGTTCTTC
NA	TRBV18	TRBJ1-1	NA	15	CASSPTGLRNTEAFF	TGTGCCAGCTCACCAACGGGACTTCGAAACACTGAAGCTTTCTTT
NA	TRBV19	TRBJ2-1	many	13	CASSIGGYNEQFF	TGTGCCAGTAGTATCGGCGGATACAATGAGCAGTTCTTC
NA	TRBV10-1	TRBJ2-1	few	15	CASSESRGDYNEQFF	TGCGCCAGCAGTGAGTCCCGGGGCGACTACAATGAGCAGTTCTTC
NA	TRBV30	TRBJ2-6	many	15	CAWGGDSSGANVLTF	TGTGCCTGGGGGGGGGACAGCTCTGGGGCCAACGTCCTGACTTTC
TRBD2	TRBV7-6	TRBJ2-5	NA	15	CASSLYWGGQETQYF	TGTGCCAGCAGCCTGTACTGGGGGGGTCAAGAGACCCAGTACTTC
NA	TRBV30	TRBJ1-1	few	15	CAWSPGGRGVTEAFF	TGTGCCTGGAGTCCCGGAGGGCGGGGGGTCACTGAAGCTTTCTTT
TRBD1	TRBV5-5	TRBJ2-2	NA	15	CASSPRDRGSGELFF	TGTGCCAGCAGCCCCCGGGACAGGGGAAGCGGGGAGCTGTTTTTT
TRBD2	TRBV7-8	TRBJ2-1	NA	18	CASSSYQVAGGRGNEQFF	TGTGCCAGCAGCTCCTACCAGGTAGCGGGAGGTCGGGGGAATGAGCAGTTCTTC
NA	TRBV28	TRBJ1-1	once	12	CASFQGVAEAFF	TGTGCCAGCTTTCAAGGGGTCGCTGAAGCTTTCTTT
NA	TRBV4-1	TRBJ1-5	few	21	CASSQDLRWQGFVVGNQPQHF	TGCGCCAGCAGCCAAGATCTTCGTTGGCAGGGGTTCGTTGTTGGCAATCAGCCCCAGCATTTT
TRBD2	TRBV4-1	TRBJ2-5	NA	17	CASSSIGLAGEAETQYF	TGCGCCAGCAGCTCAATAGGACTAGCGGGAGAGGCGGAGACCCAGTACTTC
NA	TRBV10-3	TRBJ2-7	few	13	CAISDKGPYEQYF	TGTGCCATCAGTGATAAGGGGCCCTACGAGCAGTACTTC
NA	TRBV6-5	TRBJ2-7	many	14	CASSYSNSADEQYF	TGTGCCAGCAGTTACTCTAACAGTGCCGACGAGCAGTACTTC
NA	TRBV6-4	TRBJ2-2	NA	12	CASSDSDGELFF	TGTGCCAGCAGTGACTCTGACGGGGAGCTGTTTTTT
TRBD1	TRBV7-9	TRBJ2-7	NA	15	CASSFSDRDHYEQYF	TGTGCCAGCAGCTTTTCGGACAGGGACCATTACGAGCAGTACTTC
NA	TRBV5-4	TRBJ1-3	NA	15	CASSLDRGTGNTIYF	TGTGCCAGCAGCTTGGATAGGGGAACTGGAAACACCATATATTTT
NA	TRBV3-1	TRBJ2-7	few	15	CASSQASGFGYEQYF	TGTGCCAGCAGCCAAGCTTCTGGGTTTGGCTACGAGCAGTACTTC
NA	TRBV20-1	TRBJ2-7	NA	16	CSARDFRSGQSYEQYF	TGCAGTGCTAGAGATTTTAGGAGCGGTCAGTCCTACGAGCAGTACTTC
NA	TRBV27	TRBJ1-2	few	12	CASRGRDYGYTF	TGTGCCAGCCGCGGACGGGACTATGGCTACACCTTC
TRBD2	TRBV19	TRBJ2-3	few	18	CASSMSWARAGWEDTQYF	TGTGCCAGTAGTATGTCGTGGGCCCGAGCGGGGTGGGAAGATACGCAGTATTTT
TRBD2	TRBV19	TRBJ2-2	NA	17	CASSIRAGGSNTGELFF	TGTGCCAGTAGTATTCGTGCGGGAGGCTCGAACACCGGGGAGCTGTTTTTT
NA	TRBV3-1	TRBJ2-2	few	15	CASSQGGGNTGELFF	TGTGCCAGCAGCCAGGGAGGGGGCAACACCGGGGAGCTGTTTTTT
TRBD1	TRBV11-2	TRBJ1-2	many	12	CASSPTGDGYTF	TGTGCCAGCAGCCCGACAGGGGATGGCTACACCTTC
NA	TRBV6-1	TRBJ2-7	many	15	CASSARRGQFYEQYF	TGTGCCAGCAGTGCTCGGAGGGGACAGTTCTACGAGCAGTACTTC
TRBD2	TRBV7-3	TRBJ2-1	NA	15	CASSFMRRELDEQFF	TGTGCCAGCAGCTTTATGAGGCGGGAGTTAGATGAGCAGTTCTTC
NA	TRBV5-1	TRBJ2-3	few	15	CASSLAMKNTDTQYF	TGTGCCAGCAGCTTGGCCATGAAGAACACAGATACGCAGTATTTT
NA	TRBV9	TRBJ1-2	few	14	CASSALDGPYGYTF	TGTGCCAGCAGCGCGCTAGATGGCCCCTATGGCTACACCTTC
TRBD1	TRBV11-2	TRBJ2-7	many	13	CASSPGTGREQYF	TGTGCCAGCAGCCCCGGGACAGGGAGAGAGCAGTACTTC
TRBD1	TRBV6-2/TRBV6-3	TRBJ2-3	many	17	CASSRGHFDRNTDTQYF	TGTGCCAGCAGTAGGGGGCACTTTGACAGAAACACAGATACGCAGTATTTT
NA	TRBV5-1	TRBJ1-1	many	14	CASSLGPGNTEAFF	TGTGCCAGCAGTCTCGGCCCCGGGAACACTGAAGCTTTCTTT
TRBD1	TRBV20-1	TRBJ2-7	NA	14	CSARPTGQAYEQYF	TGCAGTGCTAGGCCAACGGGACAGGCCTACGAGCAGTACTTC
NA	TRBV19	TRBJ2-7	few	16	CASSVFTGQGSYEQYF	TGTGCCAGTAGCGTCTTCACGGGTCAGGGATCCTACGAGCAGTACTTC
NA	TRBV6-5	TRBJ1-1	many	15	CASSYLRVRNTEAFF	TGTGCCAGCAGTTACTTACGGGTGCGGAACACTGAAGCTTTCTTT
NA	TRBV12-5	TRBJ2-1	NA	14	CASGDHRDLNEQFF	TGTGCTAGTGGGGACCACCGGGACTTAAATGAGCAGTTCTTC
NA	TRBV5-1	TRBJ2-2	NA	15	CASSLASGYTGELFF	TGCGCCAGCAGCTTGGCGTCAGGCTACACCGGGGAGCTGTTTTTT
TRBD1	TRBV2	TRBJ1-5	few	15	CASSPLTGTNQPQHF	TGTGCCAGCAGTCCCCTGACAGGGACGAATCAGCCCCAGCATTTT
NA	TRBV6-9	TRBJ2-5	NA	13	CASSYGAEETQYF	TGTGCCAGCAGTTACGGGGCAGAGGAGACCCAGTACTTC
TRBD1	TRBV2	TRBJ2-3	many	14	CATEGQISTDTQYF	TGTGCCACCGAGGGACAGATTAGCACAGATACGCAGTATTTT
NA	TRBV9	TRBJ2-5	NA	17	CASSVEAQGFDQETQYF	TGTGCCAGCAGCGTAGAGGCACAGGGTTTTGACCAAGAGACCCAGTACTTC
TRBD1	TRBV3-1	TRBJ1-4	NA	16	CASSLQPGQGNEKLFF	TGTGCCAGCAGCCTCCAACCGGGACAGGGGAATGAAAAACTGTTTTTT
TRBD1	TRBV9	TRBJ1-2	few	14	CASSAGQAHYGYTF	TGTGCCAGCAGCGCGGGACAGGCTCACTATGGCTACACCTTC
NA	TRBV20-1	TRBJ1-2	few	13	CSARPGGNYGYTF	TGCAGTGCGCGGCCGGGCGGCAACTATGGCTACACCTTC
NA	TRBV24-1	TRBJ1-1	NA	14	CATSDTGGSTEAFF	TGTGCCACCAGTGATACTGGGGGGTCGACTGAAGCTTTCTTT
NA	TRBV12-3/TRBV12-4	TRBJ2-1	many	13	CASSFVRYNEQFF	TGTGCCAGCAGTTTTGTTCGTTACAATGAGCAGTTCTTC
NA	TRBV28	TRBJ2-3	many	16	CASRGGGAGLTDTQYF	TGTGCCAGCAGGGGGGGCGGGGCTGGCCTCACAGATACGCAGTATTTT
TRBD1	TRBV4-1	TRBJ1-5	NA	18	CASSQEGQGANSNQPQHF	TGCGCCAGCAGCCAAGAAGGGCAGGGGGCAAATAGCAATCAGCCCCAGCATTTT
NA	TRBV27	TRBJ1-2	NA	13	CASTPDRRGGYTF	TGTGCCAGCACCCCGGACCGTAGAGGTGGCTACACCTTC
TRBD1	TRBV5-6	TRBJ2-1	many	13	CASSFTGGGEQFF	TGTGCCAGCAGCTTCACAGGGGGCGGTGAGCAGTTCTTC